This is a list of T cell receptor beta chains from one sample in a study of control samples from healthy donors and cancer patients. TCRdb keeps only in-frame clones here, not all; method: immunoSEQ multiplex PCR. The table shows approximately 130,000 clones, with around nine tenths occurring only once. The sample comprised blood. These receptors all stem from a man aged 30 to 45 in good health. The CDR3 runs from the conserved cysteine through the conserved F or W. The D gene is left open where the match is weak. Not every row has a clone size; where given, it reads once, few, many or a size class.

D gene	V gene	J gene	clone size	CDR3 protein	CDR3 DNA
-	TRBV18	TRBJ2-7	-	CASSASSEQYF	TGTGCCAGCTCAGCAAGCTCCGAGCAGTACTTC
TRBD1	TRBV13	TRBJ2-2	-	CASRESGTGNTGELFF	TGTGCCAGCAGAGAGTCCGGGACAGGGAACACCGGGGAGCTGTTTTTT
-	TRBV6-5	TRBJ1-1	-	CASSYSRSGEAFF	TGTGCCAGCAGTTACTCCCGCAGCGGTGAAGCTTTCTTT
TRBD1	TRBV29-1	TRBJ1-1	-	CSAGQLNTEAFF	TGCAGCGCGGGACAGTTGAACACTGAAGCTTTCTTT
-	TRBV7-3	TRBJ1-1	few	CASSLQANTEAFF	TGTGCCAGCAGCTTACAGGCGAACACTGAAGCTTTCTTT
-	TRBV5-1	TRBJ2-3	-	CASSSGASKSDTQYF	TGCGCCAGCAGCTCGGGAGCGAGCAAATCAGATACGCAGTATTTT
-	TRBV30	TRBJ1-5	-	CAGVGCRSVAVEGLTNSNQPQHF	TGTGCAGGGGTGGGTTGCCGATCCGTTGCGGTTGAAGGTCTAACTAATAGCAATCAGCCCCAGCATTTT
-	TRBV5-1	TRBJ1-3	-	CASSLSGHGNTIYF	TGCGCCAGCAGCTTATCAGGGCACGGAAACACCATATATTTT
-	TRBV5-1	TRBJ1-3	once	CASSDQGGSGNTIYF	TGCGCCAGCAGCGACCAGGGAGGATCTGGAAACACCATATATTTT
-	TRBV9	TRBJ2-3	-	CASSVAGYTDTQYF	TGTGCCAGCAGCGTAGCGGGCTACACAGATACGCAGTATTTT
TRBD1	TRBV6-5	TRBJ1-5	-	CASSPTGSSNQPQHF	TGTGCCAGCAGTCCGACAGGGAGTAGCAATCAGCCCCAGCATTTT
TRBD1	TRBV6-5	TRBJ1-2	-	CASRTTGNYGYTF	TGTGCCAGCAGGACGACAGGGAACTATGGCTACACCTTC
-	TRBV10-2	TRBJ1-3	-	CASEEGGNSGNTIYF	TGCGCCAGCGAGGAGGGGGGGAACTCTGGAAACACCATATATTTT
TRBD1	TRBV11-3	TRBJ1-1	-	CASRTGVGATEAFF	TGTGCCAGCAGGACAGGGGTGGGTGCCACTGAAGCTTTCTTT
-	TRBV10-2	TRBJ1-2	-	CASSVGHSGYTF	TGCGCCAGCAGTGTAGGGCACTCTGGCTACACCTTC
-	TRBV4-2	TRBJ1-3	-	CASSPTEANTIYF	TGTGCCAGCAGCCCCACAGAGGCGAACACCATATATTTT
TRBD1	TRBV2	TRBJ1-1	few	CARQGAPIGNTEAFF	TGTGCCAGACAGGGGGCCCCCATTGGGAACACTGAAGCTTTCTTT
-	TRBV28	TRBJ1-1	-	CASSPPDRNTEAFF	TGTGCCAGCAGCCCGCCTGACAGGAACACTGAAGCTTTCTTT
-	TRBV28	TRBJ1-2	once	CASIGYGFYGYTF	TGTGCCAGCATAGGATACGGCTTCTATGGCTACACCTTC
-	TRBV5-1	TRBJ1-2	-	CASSFDGDYGYTF	TGCGCCAGCAGCTTTGACGGGGACTATGGCTACACCTTC
-	TRBV5-1	TRBJ1-1	-	CAGREQPNTEAFF	TGCGCCGGACGAGAACAGCCGAACACTGAAGCTTTCTTT
TRBD1	TRBV7-2	TRBJ1-5	-	CASSLAEGGHGQPQHF	TGTGCCAGCAGCTTAGCCGAAGGGGGCCATGGTCAGCCCCAGCATTTT
-	TRBV24-1	TRBJ2-1	few	CATSDSSAASYNEQFF	TGTGCCACCAGTGATTCCTCAGCGGCTTCCTACAATGAGCAGTTCTTC
-	TRBV6-2/TRBV6-3	TRBJ2-5	-	CASSYRRETQYF	TGTGCCAGCAGTTACAGGAGGGAGACCCAGTACTTC
TRBD1	TRBV5-1	TRBJ1-2	once	CASSPGTGYGYTF	TGCGCCAGCAGCCCCGGGACAGGCTATGGCTACACCTTC
-	TRBV24-1	TRBJ2-2	-	CATSDLSGLDGNTGELFF	TGTGCCACCAGTGATTTGAGTGGGCTCGACGGGAACACCGGGGAGCTGTTTTTT
-	TRBV7-9	TRBJ1-1	-	CASSSQGGGTEAFF	TGTGCCAGCAGCTCACAGGGAGGAGGGACTGAAGCTTTCTTT
-	TRBV15	TRBJ1-5	-	CATSRLNQPQHF	TGTGCCACCAGCAGATTAAATCAGCCCCAGCATTTT
-	TRBV7-7	TRBJ1-4	-	CASSPKGGVNEKLFF	TGTGCCAGCAGCCCGAAGGGAGGCGTCAATGAAAAACTGTTTTTT
TRBD1	TRBV5-1	TRBJ1-2	-	CASSVGTDLYGYTF	TGCGCCAGCAGCGTCGGGACAGATCTCTATGGCTACACCTTC
-	TRBV27	TRBJ1-4	-	CASSLAGDPTNEKLFF	TGTGCCAGCAGTTTGGCAGGGGATCCAACTAATGAAAAACTGTTTTTT
TRBD1	TRBV18	TRBJ2-5	-	CASSPPAGGYQETQYF	TGTGCCAGCTCACCACCTGCAGGGGGCTACCAAGAGACCCAGTACTTC
-	TRBV13	TRBJ2-1	once	CASSSYQSNEQFF	TGTGCCAGCAGCTCTTATCAATCCAATGAGCAGTTCTTC
TRBD1	TRBV29-1	TRBJ1-1	-	CSVRLGTGTTEAFF	TGCAGCGTTCGCCTCGGGACAGGGACCACTGAAGCTTTCTTT
-	TRBV28	TRBJ1-5	-	CASSLIRAGQPQHF	TGTGCCAGCAGTTTAATAAGGGCCGGACAGCCCCAGCATTTT
-	TRBV5-1	TRBJ1-1	-	CASSDGGGANTEAFF	TGCGCCAGCAGCGACGGTGGGGGGGCGAACACTGAAGCTTTCTTT
TRBD1	TRBV7-2	TRBJ2-1	-	CASSLSGQGSYNEQFF	TGTGCCAGCAGCTTATCGGGACAGGGATCCTACAATGAGCAGTTCTTC
-	TRBV29-1	TRBJ1-2	-	CSVPQGSGGYTF	TGCAGCGTTCCGCAGGGGAGTGGAGGCTACACCTTC
TRBD2	TRBV5-1	TRBJ2-3	-	CASSKGLADSTDTQYF	TGCGCCAGCAGCAAGGGACTAGCGGATAGCACAGATACGCAGTATTTT
TRBD1	TRBV5-5	TRBJ1-5	-	CASSRGQEREQPQHF	TGTGCCAGCAGCCGAGGACAGGAACGCGAACAGCCCCAGCATTTT
-	TRBV30	TRBJ1-5	-	CAWSGGNSNQPQHF	TGTGCCTGGAGCGGTGGGAATAGCAATCAGCCCCAGCATTTT
-	TRBV7-3	TRBJ2-1	-	CASSQAPRGSYNEQFF	TGTGCCAGCAGCCAGGCCCCCAGGGGCTCCTACAATGAGCAGTTCTTC
TRBD1	TRBV11-3	TRBJ1-1	-	CASSTGQGAGSGTEAFF	TGTGCCAGCAGCACCGGACAGGGGGCGGGCAGCGGCACTGAAGCTTTCTTT